Below, 17 T cell receptor beta chains from the same sample are listed, as sequenced in a study of response to subunit inactivated influenza vaccine. TCRdb re-analysed the RT-PCR reads in MiXCR, keeping a single row per CDR3 protein. The sample records 700,000 to 900,000 distinct CDR3 sequences, 20% to 25% being singletons. This material consisted of PBMCs from blood, taken 4 to 6 days after vaccination. These TCRs come from a man aged 50-59 years who received an inactivated influenza vaccine.

This clonotype appeared a single time. CDR3 region: CASRRPGTLGELFF. CDR3 nucleotide sequence: TGTGCCAGCAGAAGACCGGGGACACTCGGGGAGCTGTTTTTT. The chain combines TRBV6-1 with TRBJ2-2, with a weak D call TRBD1 (6 bases). Germline loops: CDR1 MNHNS, CDR2 SASEGT. With 6 bases removed from V and 7 bases from J, the gap between germline ends came to 15 bases. The CDR3 contains 14 residues.

The sample holds a few counts of this clonotype. V is TRBV7-9 and J is TRBJ2-3; D unclear. The CDR3 is 16 residues long. Trimming removed 5 bases at V and 2 bases at J, with 17 bases between. Germline CDR1 is SEHNR and CDR2 is FQNEAQ (reference sequence). CDR3 protein: CASSHEWSAITDTQYF. CDR3 sequence (DNA): TGTGCCAGCAGCCATGAATGGTCGGCTATCACAGATACGCAGTATTTT.

In this sample, this clonotype turned up a few times. J is TRBJ1-1 and V is TRBV7-6, with a possible D match to TRBD1 (6 bases). From germline, CDR1 is SGHVS and CDR2 FNYEAQ. This CDR3 is 14 amino acids long. V was cut by 1 base and J by 7 bases, with 13 bases left in between. CDR3 sequence (DNA): TGTGCCAGCAGCTTAGTGACAGGTCCGGATGAAGCTTTCTTT. Translating it yields CASSLVTGPDEAFF.

At least ten counts were recorded for this clonotype. The chain links TRBV6-2 or TRBV6-3 to TRBJ2-7; 7 bases are shared with TRBD1. Per the germline V gene, CDR1 is MNHEY and CDR2 is SVGEGT. The length of the CDR3 is 15 residues. Trimming at V came to 6 bases and at J to 0 bases, leaving 8 bases not matched to a gene. CDR3 protein: CASRVDRLASYEQYF. The CDR3 coding sequence is TGTGCCAGCAGAGTGGACAGGTTAGCCTCCTACGAGCAGTACTTC.

The chain recombines TRBV5-4 with TRBJ1-1; D not certain. Germline CDR1 and CDR2: SGHNT and YYREEE (reference sequence). V lost 0 bases to trimming and J lost 0 bases, with 12 bases between them. The CDR3 contains 16 residues. CDR3 residues: CASSLASGLMNTEAFF. In DNA, the CDR3 is TGTGCCAGCAGCTTGGCATCTGGGCTTATGAACACTGAAGCTTTCTTT.

J is TRBJ2-5 and V is TRBV6-5, with 7 positions matching TRBD1. The CDR3 loop spans 15 amino acids. The ends lost 0 bases at V and 2 bases at J; junction bases unmatched: 3. Germline lookup yields CDR1 MNHEY and CDR2 SVGAGI. CDR3 sequence (DNA): TGTGCCAGCAGTTACTCAGGGGGACAGCAAGAGACCCAGTACTTC. The encoded protein is CASSYSGGQQETQYF.

This clonotype was found a few times. The chain employs TRBV3-1 and TRBJ2-3; the match to TRBD2 covers 8 bases. This CDR3 has 20 residues. Germline lookup yields CDR1 LGHDT and CDR2 YNNKEL (reference sequence). The junction had 15 bases not matched to a gene; V was cut back by 0 bases and J by 1 base. CDR3 bases: TGTGCCAGCAGCCAAGAGGTGGCGGGGGGCGCGTGGGAACGCACAGATACGCAGTATTTT. Translated, it gives CASSQEVAGGAWERTDTQYF.

The CDR3 spells CSASTTGGSQQYF. CDR3 DNA: TGCAGTGCTAGTACGACAGGGGGCTCACAGCAGTACTTC. This chain links TRBV20-1 with TRBJ2-7; 10 bases are shared with TRBD1. The CDR3 sequence is 13 residues long. Trimming cost V 3 bases and J 8 bases; bases outside gene matches: 7. Germline V gene lookup returns CDR1 DFQATT and CDR2 SNEGSKA (reference sequence).

This clonotype was counted many times. The chain couples TRBV7-2 to TRBJ2-7, with 7 bases that match TRBD1. CDR3 length: 15 amino acids. The V gene end was trimmed by 1 base and the J gene end by 3 bases; junction bases not matched to a gene: 6. CDR1 and CDR2 from the germline V gene are SGHTA and FQGNSA. Here the CDR3 DNA reads TGTGCCAGCAGCTTAGTGGGACAGAAAAACTACGAGCAGTACTTC. It is translated as CASSLVGQKNYEQYF.

This clonotype was picked up a small number of times. V is TRBV20-1 and J is TRBJ1-1, with D maybe TRBD1 (5 bases). Germline CDR1 is DFQATT and CDR2 is SNEGSKA (reference sequence). The CDR3 sequence is 14 residues long. Trimming pared 4 bases from V and 2 bases from J, leaving 14 bases between. The CDR3 DNA sequence: TGCAGTGCTAAACGGGGCAATATAAACACTGAAGCTTTCTTT. It specifies CSAKRGNINTEAFF.

This clonotype has only a few counts. The V call is TRBV2, the J call TRBJ2-1; tentative D call: TRBD2 (6 bases). CDR1 is SNHLY, CDR2 FYNNEI, per germline. V was trimmed by 2 bases and J by 4 bases, leaving 15 bases between them. The length of the CDR3 is 16 residues. CDR3 loop: CASSERAAGRYNEQFF. CDR3 DNA sequence: TGTGCCAGCAGTGAAAGAGCTGCGGGAAGATACAATGAGCAGTTCTTC.

The gene calls are TRBV29-1 and TRBJ2-3; 12 nucleotides align to TRBD2. The CDR3 length is 15 residues. Per germline, CDR1 SQVTM and CDR2 ANQGSEA. The V and J ends lost 6 bases and 2 bases, in that order; junction bases with no gene match: 6. The CDR3 loop reads CSVLAGGYDTDTQYF. CDR3 sequence (DNA): TGCAGCGTCCTAGCGGGGGGGTACGACACAGATACGCAGTATTTT.

This sequence joins TRBV5-5 and TRBJ2-1, with 7 bases matching TRBD1. J was trimmed by 0 bases and V by 4 bases; bases with no gene match: 4. Germline CDR1 SGHKS, CDR2 YYEKEE (reference sequence). The length of the CDR3 is 15 residues. CDR3 DNA sequence: TGTGCCAGCAGCGTGGGACAGCGCTCCTACAATGAGCAGTTCTTC. Translation: CASSVGQRSYNEQFF.

This rearrangement joins TRBV6-1 to TRBJ2-1, with TRBD2 matching over 11 bases. In germline, CDR1 is MNHNS, CDR2 SASEGT. The CDR3 sequence is 15 residues long. Unmatched junction bases numbered 6, after V lost 6 bases and J lost 5 bases. The CDR3 DNA follows: TGTGCCAGCAGGAGAGCTAGCGGGGGGAACAATGAGCAGTTCTTC. Translated, it gives CASRRASGGNNEQFF.

V usage is TRBV6-1 and J usage is TRBJ2-1; D not resolved. This CDR3 spans 15 amino acids. CDR1 and CDR2 from the germline V gene are MNHNS and SASEGT. The germline V and J ends were trimmed by 6 bases and 2 bases, with 14 bases remaining between them. CDR3 DNA sequence: TGTGCCAGCAGATCGATGGGGTTCGCCTACAATGAGCAGTTCTTC. Translated: CASRSMGFAYNEQFF.

In its sample, this clonotype was seen many times. This chain joins TRBV20-1 and TRBJ1-5, with 7 positions matching TRBD1. V gave up 0 bases and J gave up 6 bases; unmatched junction bases: 8. CDR3 length: 15 residues. Germline V gene data show CDR1 as DFQATT and CDR2 as SNEGSKA (reference sequence). CDR3: CSAREQGQFFQPQHF. CDR3 sequence (DNA): TGCAGTGCTAGAGAACAGGGGCAGTTCTTTCAGCCCCAGCATTTT.

There are a few counts of this clonotype. The gene calls are TRBV6-2 or TRBV6-3 and TRBJ2-2; D call uncertain. CDR3 length equals 17 residues. Germline CDR1 MNHEY, CDR2 SVGEGT. Trimming stripped 3 bases from V and 0 bases from J, with 14 bases between. The CDR3 nucleotides are TGTGCCAGCAGTTATGCCCCCGGACGGTCGAACACCGGGGAGCTGTTTTTT. Amino acids: CASSYAPGRSNTGELFF.